The clone carrying this T cell receptor beta chain was observed a handful of times. Its antigen is not identified. These data are taken from a study of shared clonotypes between healthy human individuals. Study conclusions and caveats: About 5% was the fraction of naive CD4 clonotypes found shared across a few donors.

Trimming at V came to 3 bases and at J to 4 bases, leaving 7 bases not matched to a gene. This CDR3 spans 16 amino acids. Germline loops: CDR1 SGHTS, CDR2 YDEGEE. Healthy and HIV-negative, the adult donors had no recent acute infections or vaccinations. The data were produced by immunoSEQ multiplex PCR, yet TCRdb's version contains in-frame clones alone and is incomplete. The sample holds over a million clones, under 80% seen once. The TCR originated in a man between 18 and 29 years old in good health. The specimen was memory CD4+ T cells sorted from blood. Subset: CD45RA-negative fraction. The chain employs TRBV5-8 and TRBJ1-6, with 7 bases fitting TRBD1. DNA of the CDR3: TGTGCCAGCAGCTCCACGAAGACAGGGTATAATTCACCCCTCCACTTT. Translation: CASSSTKTGYNSPLHF. Based on the CDR3 plus reference TRBV5-8 and TRBJ1-6, the full variable domain is EAGVTQSPTHLIKTRGQQATLRCSPISGHTSVYWYQQALGLGLQFLLWYDEGEERNRGNFPPRFSGRQFPNYSSELNVNALELEDSALYLCASSSTKTGYNSPLHFGNGTRLTVT.